The rows below give T cell receptor beta chains drawn from one sample of a study of blood T cell repertoires in COVID-19. Profiled with immunoSEQ multiplex PCR; TCRdb holds only in-frame clones, not every one. In the table there are under 13,000 clones, roughly 76% of which are singletons. The source material was peripheral blood. The receptors were sampled from a man in his sixties or seventies with active COVID-19. Each CDR3 is given with its conserved first and last residue. A D gene is named only where the DNA matches it firmly. Size is stated for part of the rows, as once, few or many counts, or as a class when the clone is expanded.

V	size	J	D	DNA	CDR3
TRBV7-3	few	TRBJ1-2	.	TGTGCCAGCAGCTTATCCGGGACTACTAACTTTGGCTACACCTTC	CASSLSGTTNFGYTF
TRBV19	.	TRBJ1-2	.	TGTGCCAGTAGTATGTGGCAGCAAGCGGGCTACACCTTC	CASSMWQQAGYTF
TRBV6-4	.	TRBJ1-5	.	TGTGCCAGCAGTGAACAGCTCGACAATCAGCCCCAGCATTTT	CASSEQLDNQPQHF
TRBV4-2	.	TRBJ1-6	TRBD1	TGTGCCAGCAGCCAAGGTCTAGAAGGGGACAGGGCATTCTTT	CASSQGLEGDRAFF
TRBV2	.	TRBJ2-3	.	TGTGCCAGCAGTGTTGGACAGCTTACAGATACGCAGTATTTT	CASSVGQLTDTQYF
TRBV4-1	.	TRBJ1-2	.	TGCGCCAGCAGCCAAGATCCAGGGACTCAAAACGGCTACACCTTC	CASSQDPGTQNGYTF
TRBV5-4	few	TRBJ2-1	.	TGTGCCAGCAGCTTGGATAAGGGGCCAAGCTCCTACAATGAGCAGTTCTTC	CASSLDKGPSSYNEQFF
TRBV9	.	TRBJ2-5	.	TGTGCCAGCAGCGGGGGTGGGGCGCAAGAGACCCAGTACTTC	CASSGGGAQETQYF
TRBV7-8	.	TRBJ2-7	.	TGTGCCAGCAGCTTAGTATCGCATGGGGGCGAATCCTCCTACGAGCAGTACTTC	CASSLVSHGGESSYEQYF
TRBV30	.	TRBJ1-3	.	TGTGCCTGGAAGCGACCGGGAAACACCATATATTTT	CAWKRPGNTIYF
TRBV5-1	.	TRBJ2-2	TRBD1	TGCGCCAGCAGCACCGGACAGGGGAACACCGGGGAGCTGTTTTTT	CASSTGQGNTGELFF
TRBV3-1/TRBV3-2	.	TRBJ1-5	TRBD1	TGTGCCAGCAGCCAGTTGGGACAGGACCAGCCCCAGCATTTT	CASSQLGQDQPQHF
TRBV7-8	.	TRBJ2-5	.	TGTGCCAGCAGCTTTGGAGTAGCGGTTTTTTCAGGGGGAGAGACCCAGTACTTC	CASSFGVAVFSGGETQYF
TRBV7-8	few	TRBJ2-2	TRBD1	TGTGCCAGCAGCACCCGGACAGGGGTTACCGGGGAGCTGTTTTTT	CASSTRTGVTGELFF
TRBV11-2	.	TRBJ2-5	.	TGTGCCAGCAACCCGACCGGACAGCAAGAGACCCAGTACTTC	CASNPTGQQETQYF
TRBV5-4	.	TRBJ2-5	TRBD1	TGTGCCAGCAGCTCCAGGACAGGGTCTAAAGAGACCCAGTACTTC	CASSSRTGSKETQYF
TRBV7-2	.	TRBJ1-6	.	TGTGCCAGCAGCTTAGAGGGGCAGTTGTATAATTCACCCCTCCACTTT	CASSLEGQLYNSPLHF
TRBV27	.	TRBJ2-3	.	TGTGCCAGCAGTTTATTCCGGGGTAGGAGGCTAAGCACAGATACGCAGTATTTT	CASSLFRGRRLSTDTQYF
TRBV19	.	TRBJ1-1	TRBD1	TGTGCCAGTAGGGACAGGGTTCGCACTGAAGCTTTCTTT	CASRDRVRTEAFF
TRBV13	.	TRBJ1-4	.	TGTGCCAGCAGCTCTATCTCAACTAATGAAAAACTGTTTTTT	CASSSISTNEKLFF
TRBV30	few	TRBJ2-5	.	TGTGCCTGGAGTGTTGGTCTTCCGGGGGAGACCCAGTACTTC	CAWSVGLPGETQYF
TRBV18	.	TRBJ2-7	.	TGTGCCAGCTCACCCAACTACGAGCAGTACTTC	CASSPNYEQYF
TRBV5-1	.	TRBJ2-7	TRBD1	TGCGCCAGCAGGGCGGGACAGGGTTGGAGCGAGCAGTACTTC	CASRAGQGWSEQYF
TRBV12-3/TRBV12-4	medium-sized	TRBJ1-2	.	TGTGCCAGCAGTTGGGGGCAGCTGTATGGCTACACCTTC	CASSWGQLYGYTF
TRBV10-3	.	TRBJ2-7	.	TGTGCCATCAGTTCTGACAGTTCCTTCTACGAGCAGTACTTC	CAISSDSSFYEQYF
TRBV4-3	.	TRBJ2-2	.	TGCGCCAGCAGCCAAGAAGCGGTCGGGGAGCTGTTTTTT	CASSQEAVGELFF
TRBV27	.	TRBJ1-6	TRBD1	TGTGCCAGCAGTTTCTCGACAGGGTCCAATTCACCCCTCCACTTT	CASSFSTGSNSPLHF
TRBV5-1	.	TRBJ2-7	.	TGCGCCAGCAGCTTGGGACAGGTATCCTACGAGCAGTACTTC	CASSLGQVSYEQYF
TRBV5-1	.	TRBJ1-4	TRBD1	TGCGCCAGCAGCTTGGCTGCAGGTCTACAGGGGGCCATTACTAATGAAAAACTGTTTTTT	CASSLAAGLQGAITNEKLFF
TRBV19	.	TRBJ1-1	TRBD1	TGTGCCACGGAAGGGTCAGGGGGCACTGAAGCTTTCTTT	CATEGSGGTEAFF
TRBV29-1	.	TRBJ2-7	TRBD1	TGCAGCGTGAGGACAGGGTTGTCCCACGAGCAGTACTTC	CSVRTGLSHEQYF
TRBV2	.	TRBJ1-4	.	TGTGCCAGCAGAAGCGGGACCTATGATGAAAAACTGTTTTTT	CASRSGTYDEKLFF
TRBV27	.	TRBJ1-2	TRBD1	TGTGCCAGCAGGGGACAGCGAACTAACTATGGCTACACCTTC	CASRGQRTNYGYTF
TRBV9	.	TRBJ1-1	.	TGTGCCAGCAGCTTTGGACAGATCAACACTGAAGCTTTCTTT	CASSFGQINTEAFF
TRBV7-8	.	TRBJ2-5	.	TGTGCCAGCATCCCACACCGGGGACAAGAGACCCAGTACTTC	CASIPHRGQETQYF
TRBV21-1	.	TRBJ2-1	.	TGTGCCAGCAGCTTCCCTGCCCCAGGGCACTACAATGAGCAGTTCTTC	CASSFPAPGHYNEQFF
TRBV5-1	medium-sized	TRBJ1-1	.	TGCGCCAGCAGCTTGAAGGTTGGCAGGGTGAACACTGAAGCTTTCTTT	CASSLKVGRVNTEAFF
TRBV6-1	.	TRBJ2-1	TRBD2	TGTGCCAGCAGTGCACCACTAGCGGCCCGTTCCCACAATGAGCAGTTCTTC	CASSAPLAARSHNEQFF
TRBV28	.	TRBJ1-5	TRBD1	TGTGCCAGCAGTTCGGGACAGGGGGATCAGCCCCAGCATTTT	CASSSGQGDQPQHF
TRBV7-9	.	TRBJ1-4	.	TGTGCCAGCAGAGCGGGGGTAATTGAAAAACTGTTTTTT	CASRAGVIEKLFF
TRBV11-3	.	TRBJ2-1	.	TGTGCCAGCAGCTTTAGACTCTCCTCCTACAATGAGCAGTTCTTC	CASSFRLSSYNEQFF
TRBV5-1	.	TRBJ2-3	TRBD2	TGCGCCAGCAGCTGGACCACCCAGGGGAGCGGGGGGGCAGATACGCAGTATTTT	CASSWTTQGSGGADTQYF
TRBV18	.	TRBJ2-7	.	TGTGCCAGCGCAGGGACCGGGGGATACATCTACGAGCAGTACTTC	CASAGTGGYIYEQYF
TRBV12-3/TRBV12-4	few	TRBJ1-1	TRBD1	TGTGCCAGCAGTTTATACAGGGGCACTGAAGCTTTCTTT	CASSLYRGTEAFF
TRBV18	.	TRBJ1-2	.	TGTGCCAGCTCACCACCGGGCCCATCAACTAACTATGGCTACACCTTC	CASSPPGPSTNYGYTF
TRBV4-2	few	TRBJ2-3	TRBD2	TGTGCCAGCAGCCAAGCGGCACTAGCGGGGGGGGATACGCAGTATTTT	CASSQAALAGGDTQYF
TRBV15	.	TRBJ2-3	TRBD2	TGTGCCACCAGCAGAGAGTCAATAGCGGGGGGGCCGGGCACAGATACGCAGTATTTT	CATSRESIAGGPGTDTQYF
TRBV11-2	.	TRBJ2-3	.	TGTGCCAGCAGCCCCCAGGGGACGGATACGCAGTATTTT	CASSPQGTDTQYF
TRBV6-5	.	TRBJ2-2	.	TGTGCCAGCAGTCGGTCCGGGGAGCTGTTTTTT	CASSRSGELFF
TRBV11-2	once	TRBJ2-2	.	TGTGCCAGCAGCTTAGAACCGGGGGCCGGGGAGCTGTTTTTT	CASSLEPGAGELFF
TRBV25-1	.	TRBJ1-2	.	TGTGCCAGCAGTAAGATCCTAGGCCCTAGGAGTGGCTACACCTTC	CASSKILGPRSGYTF
TRBV5-6	once	TRBJ2-7	.	TGTGCCAGCAGCTTGCAGGGGAAGTTTGAGCAGTACTTC	CASSLQGKFEQYF
TRBV2	.	TRBJ2-1	TRBD2	TGTGCCAGCAGTGAAGATGGCCGCGGGGGGGCGGGTGAGCAGTTCTTC	CASSEDGRGGAGEQFF
TRBV5-1	.	TRBJ2-3	.	TGCGCCAGCAGCTTGGAGGGGTATCCCTCAGATACGCAGTATTTT	CASSLEGYPSDTQYF
TRBV10-2	.	TRBJ1-2	TRBD1	TGCGCCAGCAGTGATCCCGGGACAGGGCAGGATGGCTACACCTTC	CASSDPGTGQDGYTF